Here is one T cell receptor beta chain with its context. What it recognizes is unknown. The CDR3 has 15 residues. V dropped 5 bases and J dropped 14; count of bases not matched to a gene: 13. Germline loops: CDR1 SGHAT, CDR2 FQNNGV. The data originate from a study of T cell responses to AZD1222 COVID-19 vaccine. Study results and caveats: Without day 14 samples, only post-peak T cell repertoires were studied. The donor group comprised mostly white British people and more females; the analysis possibly underestimated clonal diversity. Across the whole spike, CD4 TCRs peaked at regions 160-218 and 743-854. Breadth and depth of Spike-specific TCRs rose after two AZD1222 doses.

Measured with immunoSEQ multiplex PCR; TCRdb has only the in-frame clones, and not every one. The data contain approximately 100,000 clones, around nine tenths of them singletons. Sequencing used peripheral blood, obtained on day 0 of AZD1222 vaccination. The chain combines TRBV11-2 with TRBJ1-6; 9 nucleotides align to TRBD1. This sequence was found in an adult in good health. The chain's CDR3 is CASSQAGTGLSSLHF. For the CDR3, the DNA is TGTGCCAGCAGCCAAGCAGGGACAGGGCTCTCATCCCTCCACTTT.